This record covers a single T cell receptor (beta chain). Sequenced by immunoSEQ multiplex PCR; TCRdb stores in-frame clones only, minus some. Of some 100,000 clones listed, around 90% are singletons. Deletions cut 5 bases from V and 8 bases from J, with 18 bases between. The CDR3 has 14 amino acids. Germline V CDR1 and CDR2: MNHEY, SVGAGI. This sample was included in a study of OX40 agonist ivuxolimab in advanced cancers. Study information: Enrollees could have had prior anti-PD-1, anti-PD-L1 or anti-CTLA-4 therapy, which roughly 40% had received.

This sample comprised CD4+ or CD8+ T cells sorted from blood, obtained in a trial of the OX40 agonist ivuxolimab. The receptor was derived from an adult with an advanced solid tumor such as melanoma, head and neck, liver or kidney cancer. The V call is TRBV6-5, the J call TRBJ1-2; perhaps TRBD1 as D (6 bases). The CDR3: CASSPRGGRDGYTF. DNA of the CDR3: TGTGCCAGCAGTCCTCGAGGGGGGCGCGACGGCTACACCTTC.